The rows below give T cell receptor beta chains drawn from one sample of a study of blood T cell repertoires in COVID-19. This table comes from immunoSEQ multiplex PCR, and its TCRdb copy is limited to in-frame clones, with some not included. The sample contains under 250,000 clones, 70% to 90% of which appear only once. Material: peripheral blood. The receptors stem from a woman aged 70-85 years with active or convalescent COVID-19. Each CDR3 is given with its conserved first and last residue.

CDR3 length: 14; J gene: TRBJ2-2; V gene: TRBV30; CDR3 protein: CAWSGQGWTGELFF
CDR3 length: 13; J gene: TRBJ1-4; V gene: TRBV6-6; CDR3 protein: CASSGQANGKLFF
CDR3 length: 13; J gene: TRBJ2-1; V gene: TRBV29-1; CDR3 protein: CSVVGGRALEQFF
CDR3 length: 17; J gene: TRBJ1-6; V gene: TRBV4-1; CDR3 protein: CASSHQTGGDYNSPLHF
CDR3 length: 15; J gene: TRBJ2-1; V gene: TRBV7-9; CDR3 protein: CASSFSSVRVNEQFF
CDR3 length: 14; J gene: TRBJ2-5; V gene: TRBV27; CDR3 protein: CASSLRRGRETQYF
CDR3 length: 15; J gene: TRBJ1-2; V gene: TRBV6-5; CDR3 protein: CASSLGRQGWAGYTF
CDR3 length: 13; J gene: TRBJ2-2; V gene: TRBV19; CDR3 protein: CASTIRGTGELFF
CDR3 length: 15; J gene: TRBJ2-2; V gene: TRBV7-2; CDR3 protein: CASSPGLVNTGELFF
CDR3 length: 15; J gene: TRBJ1-2; V gene: TRBV4-3; CDR3 protein: CASSQEEGRNYGYTF
CDR3 length: 14; J gene: TRBJ1-5; V gene: TRBV10-3; CDR3 protein: CAIRGQGGDQPQHF
CDR3 length: 13; J gene: TRBJ2-5; V gene: TRBV20-1; CDR3 protein: CSASGTSAETQYF
CDR3 length: 13; J gene: TRBJ1-6; V gene: TRBV29-1; CDR3 protein: CSVGELQGQPLHF
CDR3 length: 15; J gene: TRBJ1-4; V gene: TRBV7-9; CDR3 protein: CASSPMGGALEKLFF
CDR3 length: 13; J gene: TRBJ2-7; V gene: TRBV6-2/TRBV6-3; CDR3 protein: CASSRQEPYEQYF
CDR3 length: 11; J gene: TRBJ2-5; V gene: TRBV29-1; CDR3 protein: CSVAGTWGQYF
CDR3 length: 14; J gene: TRBJ2-3; V gene: TRBV5-6; CDR3 protein: CASSPTRVTDTQYF
CDR3 length: 14; J gene: TRBJ2-2; V gene: TRBV5-6; CDR3 protein: CASSLGRVLRELFF
CDR3 length: 15; J gene: TRBJ1-6; V gene: TRBV28; CDR3 protein: CASSPSAGGSSPLHF
CDR3 length: 16; J gene: TRBJ2-5; V gene: TRBV5-6; CDR3 protein: CASSLRGVQGSGTQYF
CDR3 length: 15; J gene: TRBJ2-5; V gene: TRBV6-2/TRBV6-3; CDR3 protein: CASSPVFAGEETQYF
CDR3 length: 15; J gene: TRBJ2-1; V gene: TRBV5-1; CDR3 protein: CASSLVPGLVNEQFF